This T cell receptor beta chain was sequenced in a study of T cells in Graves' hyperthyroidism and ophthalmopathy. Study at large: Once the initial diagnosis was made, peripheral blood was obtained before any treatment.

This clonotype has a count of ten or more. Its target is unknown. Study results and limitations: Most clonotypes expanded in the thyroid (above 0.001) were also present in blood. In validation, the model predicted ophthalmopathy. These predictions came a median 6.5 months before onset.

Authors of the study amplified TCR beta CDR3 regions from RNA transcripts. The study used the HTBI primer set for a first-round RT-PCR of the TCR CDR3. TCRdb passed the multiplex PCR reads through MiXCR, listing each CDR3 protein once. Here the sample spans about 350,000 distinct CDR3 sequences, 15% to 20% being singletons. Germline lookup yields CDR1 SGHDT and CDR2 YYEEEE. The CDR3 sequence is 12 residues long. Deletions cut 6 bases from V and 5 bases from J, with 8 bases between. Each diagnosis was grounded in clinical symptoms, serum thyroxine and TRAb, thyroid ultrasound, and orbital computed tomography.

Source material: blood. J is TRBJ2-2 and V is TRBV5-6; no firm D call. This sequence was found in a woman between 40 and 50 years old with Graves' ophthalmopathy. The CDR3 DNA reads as TGTGCCAGCATAGCCCGAACCGGGGAGCTGTTTTTT. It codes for CASIARTGELFF.